The present T cell receptor (beta chain) was sequenced within a study of human T cells and chemical hapten exposure. This clonotype was observed a few times. TCRdb recomputed calls from the RACE reads with MiXCR, one row per CDR3 protein. Of a few hundred thousand distinct CDR3 sequences listed, around 6% are singletons. Deletions cut 1 base from V and 1 base from J, with 6 bases between. Germline loops: CDR1 ENHRY, CDR2 SYGVKD. This CDR3 spans 14 amino acids. Time point in this sample: patch test 2, 6 weeks after DPC sensitization. Regarding treatment: therapeutic diphenylcyclopropenone sensitization with weekly scalp DPC.

The sequence came from a woman aged 18-30 years with alopecia areata. Some clones in this sample may be carry-over from other donors' samples. The starting material was whole blood, obtained in connection with sensitization to the hapten diphenylcyclopropenone (DPC). The rearrangement links TRBV10-3 to TRBJ2-3, with a tentative D call TRBD1 (6 bases). This CDR3 is CAISEYRGTDTQYF. CDR3 nucleotides: TGTGCCATCAGTGAGTACAGGGGCACAGATACGCAGTATTTT.